This record concerns one T cell receptor beta chain sequence. The target antigen is unknown. Sequencing used immunoSEQ multiplex PCR; TCRdb keeps in-frame clones, though not all of them. Among about 330,000 clones listed, about 61% were seen once. The source of roughly 2.1 micrograms of genomic DNA for TCR beta libraries was cryopreserved PBMCs. The V end was cut by 8 bases, the J end by 9 bases, with 17 bases between. The CDR3 totals 13 residues. Germline loops: CDR1 SEHNR, CDR2 FQNEAQ (reference sequence). These data come from a study of cytotoxic CD8 clonotypes in ibrutinib-treated CLL. Study outcomes and limitations: Circulating CD8+ T-cell counts were tracked by baseline clonality, which exceeded that of age-matched healthy donors.

V gene TRBV7-9 combines with J gene TRBJ2-1; no clear D. This sample comprised PBMCs, obtained after 36 months of ibrutinib treatment. The sequence was obtained from a human donor with chronic lymphocytic leukemia. CDR3 DNA sequence: TGTGCCAGCGATTCGTCAAACGGTGGTGAGCAGTTCTTC. It specifies CASDSSNGGEQFF. The variable domain in full, completed from reference TRBV7-9 and TRBJ2-1, reads DTGVSQNPRHKITKRGQNVTFRCDPISEHNRLYWYRQTLGQGPEFLTYFQNEAQLEKSRLLSDRFSAERPKGSFSTLEIQRTEQGDSAMYLCASDSSNGGEQFFGPGTRLTVL.